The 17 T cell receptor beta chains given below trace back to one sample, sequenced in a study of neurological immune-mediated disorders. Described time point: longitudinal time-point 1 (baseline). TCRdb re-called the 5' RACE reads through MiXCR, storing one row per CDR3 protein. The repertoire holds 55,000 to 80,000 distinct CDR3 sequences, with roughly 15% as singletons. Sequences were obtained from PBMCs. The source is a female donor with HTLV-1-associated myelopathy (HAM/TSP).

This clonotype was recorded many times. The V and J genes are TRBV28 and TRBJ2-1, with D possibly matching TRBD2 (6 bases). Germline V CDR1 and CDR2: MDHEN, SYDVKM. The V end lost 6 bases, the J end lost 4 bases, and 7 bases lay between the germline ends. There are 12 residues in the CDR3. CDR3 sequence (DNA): TGTGCCAGCAGCGGGGGATACAATGAGCAGTTCTTC. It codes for CASSGGYNEQFF.

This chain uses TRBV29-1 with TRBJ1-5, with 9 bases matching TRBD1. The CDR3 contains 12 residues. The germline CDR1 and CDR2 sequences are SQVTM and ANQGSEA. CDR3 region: CSSGTGNQPQHF. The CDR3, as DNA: TGCAGTTCCGGGACAGGGAATCAGCCCCAGCATTTT.

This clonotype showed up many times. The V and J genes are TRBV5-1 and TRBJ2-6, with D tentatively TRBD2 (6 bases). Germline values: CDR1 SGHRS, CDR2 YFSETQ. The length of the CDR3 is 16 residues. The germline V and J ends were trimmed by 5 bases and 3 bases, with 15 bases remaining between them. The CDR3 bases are TGCGCCAGCAGAGAGCTAGCGATACTTGGGGCCAACGTCCTGACTTTC. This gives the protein CASRELAILGANVLTF. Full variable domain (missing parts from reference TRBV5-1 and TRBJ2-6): KAGVTQTPRYLIKTRGQQVTLSCSPISGHRSVSWYQQTPGQGLQFLFEYFSETQRNKGNFPGRFSGRQFSNSRSEMNVSTLELGDSALYLCASRELAILGANVLTFGAGSRLTVL.

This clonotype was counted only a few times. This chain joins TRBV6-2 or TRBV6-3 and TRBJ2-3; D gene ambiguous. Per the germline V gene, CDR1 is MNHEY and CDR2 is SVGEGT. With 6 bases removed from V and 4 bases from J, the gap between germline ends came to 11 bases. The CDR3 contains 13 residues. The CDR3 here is CASRTGAPDTQYF. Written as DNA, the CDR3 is TGTGCCAGCAGGACCGGAGCCCCAGATACGCAGTATTTT.

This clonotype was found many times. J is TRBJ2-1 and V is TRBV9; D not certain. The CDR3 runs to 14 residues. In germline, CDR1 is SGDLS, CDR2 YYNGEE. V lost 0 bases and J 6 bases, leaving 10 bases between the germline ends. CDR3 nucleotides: TGTGCCAGCAGCGTAGTGGGGTTCGGCAATGAGCAGTTCTTC. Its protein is CASSVVGFGNEQFF.

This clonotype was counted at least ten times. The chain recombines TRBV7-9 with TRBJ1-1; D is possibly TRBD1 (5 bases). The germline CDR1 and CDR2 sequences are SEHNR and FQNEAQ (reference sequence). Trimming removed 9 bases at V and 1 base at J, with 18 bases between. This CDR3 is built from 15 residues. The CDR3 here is CARTLWGLKNTEAFF. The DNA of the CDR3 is TGTGCCAGAACCTTATGGGGGTTGAAGAACACTGAAGCTTTCTTT. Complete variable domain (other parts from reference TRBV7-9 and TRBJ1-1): DTGVSQNPRHKITKRGQNVTFRCDPISEHNRLYWYRQTLGQGPEFLTYFQNEAQLEKSRLLSDRFSAERPKGSFSTLEIQRTEQGDSAMYLCARTLWGLKNTEAFFGQGTRLTVV.

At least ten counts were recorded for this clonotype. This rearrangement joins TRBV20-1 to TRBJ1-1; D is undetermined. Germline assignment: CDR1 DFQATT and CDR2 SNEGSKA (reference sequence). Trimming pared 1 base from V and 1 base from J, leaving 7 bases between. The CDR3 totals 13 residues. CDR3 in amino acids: CSARGAPNTEAFF. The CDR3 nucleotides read TGCAGTGCTAGAGGGGCTCCGAACACTGAAGCTTTCTTT.

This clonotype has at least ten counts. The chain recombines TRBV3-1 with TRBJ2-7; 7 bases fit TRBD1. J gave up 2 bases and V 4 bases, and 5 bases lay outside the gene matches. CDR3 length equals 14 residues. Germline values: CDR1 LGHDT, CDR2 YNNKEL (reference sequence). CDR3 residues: CASSLQQGPYEQYF. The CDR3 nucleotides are TGTGCCAGCAGCCTCCAACAGGGGCCCTACGAGCAGTACTTC.

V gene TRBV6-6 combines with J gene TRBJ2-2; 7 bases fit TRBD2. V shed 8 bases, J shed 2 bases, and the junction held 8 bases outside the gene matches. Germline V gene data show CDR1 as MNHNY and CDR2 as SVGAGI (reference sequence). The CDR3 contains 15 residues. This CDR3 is CASHGGDYNTGELFF. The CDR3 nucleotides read TGTGCCAGCCATGGGGGGGATTACAACACCGGGGAGCTGTTTTTT.

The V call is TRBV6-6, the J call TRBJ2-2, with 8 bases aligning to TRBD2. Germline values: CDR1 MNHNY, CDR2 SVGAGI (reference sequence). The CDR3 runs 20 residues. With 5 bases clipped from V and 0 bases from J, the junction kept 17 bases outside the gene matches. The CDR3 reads CASSNPRWRGVDSNTGELFF. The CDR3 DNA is TGTGCCAGCAGTAATCCCAGGTGGCGGGGGGTTGATTCGAACACCGGGGAGCTGTTTTTT.

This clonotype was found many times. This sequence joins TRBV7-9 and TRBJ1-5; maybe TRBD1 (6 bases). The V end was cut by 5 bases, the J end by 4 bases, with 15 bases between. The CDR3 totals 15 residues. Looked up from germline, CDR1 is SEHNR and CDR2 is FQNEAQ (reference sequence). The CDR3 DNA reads TGTGCCAGCAGCCCTCCGGGGGGGCTGAATCAGCCCCAGCATTTT. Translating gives CASSPPGGLNQPQHF.

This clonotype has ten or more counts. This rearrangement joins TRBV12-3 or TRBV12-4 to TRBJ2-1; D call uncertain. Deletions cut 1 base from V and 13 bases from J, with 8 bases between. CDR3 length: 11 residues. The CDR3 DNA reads TGTGCCAGCAGTTTAGTAGGGCCCCAGTTCTTC. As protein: CASSLVGPQFF.

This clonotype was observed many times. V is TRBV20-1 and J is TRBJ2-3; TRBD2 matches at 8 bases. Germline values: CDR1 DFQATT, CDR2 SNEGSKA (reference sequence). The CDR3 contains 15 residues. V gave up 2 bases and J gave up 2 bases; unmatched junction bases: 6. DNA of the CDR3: TGCAGTGCTAGAAAGCCGGGACTAGTCACAGATACGCAGTATTTT. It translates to CSARKPGLVTDTQYF.

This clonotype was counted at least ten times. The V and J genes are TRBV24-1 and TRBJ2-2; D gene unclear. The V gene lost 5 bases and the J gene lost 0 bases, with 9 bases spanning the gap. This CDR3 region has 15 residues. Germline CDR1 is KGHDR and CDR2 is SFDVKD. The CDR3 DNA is TGTGCCACCAGTGGCCGCAGCCCGAACACCGGGGAGCTGTTTTTT. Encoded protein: CATSGRSPNTGELFF.

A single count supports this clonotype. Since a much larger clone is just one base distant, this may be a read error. The CDR3: CATSRGTEGYEQYF. The CDR3, as DNA: TGTGCTACCAGCAGAGGGACAGAGGGCTACGAGCAGTACTTC. This sequence joins TRBV15 and TRBJ2-7, with 7 bases that match TRBD1. The CDR3 consists of 14 residues. CDR1 and CDR2 (germline): LNHNV, YYDKDF (reference sequence).

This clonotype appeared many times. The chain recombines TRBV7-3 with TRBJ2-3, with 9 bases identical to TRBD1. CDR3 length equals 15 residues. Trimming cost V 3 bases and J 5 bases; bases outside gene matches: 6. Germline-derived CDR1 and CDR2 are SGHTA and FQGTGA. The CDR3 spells CASSLTGGKIDTQYF. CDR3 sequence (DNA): TGTGCCAGCAGCTTGACAGGGGGGAAGATAGATACGCAGTATTTT.

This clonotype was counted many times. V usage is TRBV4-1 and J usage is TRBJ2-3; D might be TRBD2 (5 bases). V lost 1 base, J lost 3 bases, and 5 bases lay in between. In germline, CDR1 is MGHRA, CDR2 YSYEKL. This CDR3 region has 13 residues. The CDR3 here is CASSQAGTDTQYF. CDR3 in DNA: TGCGCCAGCAGCCAAGCGGGGACAGATACGCAGTATTTT.